These T cell receptor beta chains were read from a single sample in a study of T cell responses to AZD1222 COVID-19 vaccine. This table comes from immunoSEQ multiplex PCR, and its TCRdb copy is limited to in-frame clones, with some not included. Of approximately 150,000 clones listed, around 88% are singletons. The sample consisted of peripheral blood, taken on day 0 of MenACWY control vaccination. The receptors derive from an adult in good health. Each CDR3 is given with its conserved first and last residue. A D gene is named only where the DNA matches it firmly. Not all rows give a size; the values are once, few, many and, for expanded clones, a class.

J gene,D gene,clone size,V gene,CDR3 protein,CDR3 DNA
TRBJ2-7,NA,NA,TRBV10-1,CASSGSINGISYEQYF,TGCGCCAGCAGTGGATCTATTAATGGCATCTCCTACGAGCAGTACTTC
TRBJ2-3,NA,NA,TRBV3-1/TRBV3-2,CASSLQVGADTQYF,TGTGCCAGCAGCCTCCAGGTAGGGGCAGATACGCAGTATTTT
TRBJ2-7,NA,NA,TRBV2,CASSESVYYEQYF,TGTGCCAGCAGTGAAAGTGTTTACTACGAGCAGTACTTC
TRBJ1-5,NA,NA,TRBV7-2,CASSLSGPPQHF,TGTGCCAGCAGCTTGTCGGGTCCTCCCCAGCATTTT
TRBJ2-2,NA,NA,TRBV28,CASSPRQGRGTGELFF,TGTGCCAGCAGTCCTCGGCAGGGACGGGGCACCGGGGAGCTGTTTTTT
TRBJ2-7,TRBD2,NA,TRBV30,CAWRRTSGAVYEQYF,TGTGCCTGGAGGAGGACTAGCGGGGCAGTCTACGAGCAGTACTTC
TRBJ1-6,NA,NA,TRBV18,CASSPVRTASSYNSPLHF,TGTGCCAGCTCACCAGTCAGGACGGCTAGCTCCTATAATTCACCCCTCCACTTT
TRBJ2-1,NA,NA,TRBV4-3,CASSQEARVNEQFF,TGCGCCAGCAGCCAAGAGGCCCGGGTCAATGAGCAGTTCTTC
TRBJ2-1,TRBD2,NA,TRBV7-6,CASSRSGSSYNEQFF,TGTGCCAGCAGTCGCAGCGGGAGCTCCTACAATGAGCAGTTCTTC
TRBJ2-5,NA,NA,TRBV9,CASSPDGTQETQYF,TGTGCCAGCAGCCCCGACGGAACCCAAGAGACCCAGTACTTC
TRBJ1-5,NA,few,TRBV12-3/TRBV12-4,CASRSGGNQPQHF,TGTGCCAGCAGGTCAGGGGGCAATCAGCCCCAGCATTTT
TRBJ1-3,NA,NA,TRBV10-2,CASSEAGLTGNTIYF,TGCGCCAGCAGTGAAGCGGGGTTGACGGGAAACACCATATATTTT
TRBJ2-3,TRBD1,NA,TRBV9,CASSLTGTGAPDTQYF,TGTGCCAGCAGCCTTACCGGGACAGGGGCCCCAGATACGCAGTATTTT
TRBJ2-3,NA,NA,TRBV21-1,CASSKRIAGDITDTQYF,TGTGCCAGCAGCAAGAGGATAGCGGGGGATATCACAGATACGCAGTATTTT
TRBJ1-1,NA,NA,TRBV3-1/TRBV3-2,CASSQLTGNTEAFF,TGTGCCAGCAGCCAACTGACAGGGAACACTGAAGCTTTCTTT
TRBJ1-4,TRBD1,NA,TRBV6-5,CASRDKTGTDEKLFF,TGTGCCAGCAGAGACAAGACAGGGACGGATGAAAAACTGTTTTTT
TRBJ2-7,TRBD1,few,TRBV12-3/TRBV12-4,CASSGDRTYEQYF,TGTGCCAGCAGCGGGGACAGAACCTACGAGCAGTACTTC
TRBJ2-1,TRBD2,NA,TRBV9,CASSVSPIAGVRDEQFF,TGTGCCAGCAGCGTAAGTCCAATAGCGGGAGTCCGCGATGAGCAGTTCTTC
TRBJ2-2,NA,NA,TRBV28,CASVWGGVTGELFF,TGTGCCAGCGTATGGGGTGGGGTCACCGGGGAGCTGTTTTTT
TRBJ1-6,TRBD1,NA,TRBV18,CASSPAQTGESPLHF,TGTGCCAGCTCACCAGCCCAGACAGGGGAATCACCCCTCCACTTT
TRBJ1-6,NA,NA,TRBV11-3,CASSLNRGSPLHF,TGTGCCAGCAGCTTGAATCGGGGTTCACCCCTCCACTTT
TRBJ2-3,NA,NA,TRBV15,CATKSSDTDTQYF,TGTGCCACCAAATCCTCCGACACAGATACGCAGTATTTT
TRBJ1-5,NA,NA,TRBV7-2,CASSLKPGSNQPQHF,TGTGCCAGCAGCTTAAAGCCAGGTAGCAATCAGCCCCAGCATTTT
TRBJ1-5,TRBD1,NA,TRBV2,CASSAGTGVQPQHF,TGTGCCAGCAGTGCTGGGACAGGGGTTCAGCCCCAGCATTTT
TRBJ1-5,TRBD1,NA,TRBV15,CATSRDPRGPSNQPQHF,TGTGCCACCAGCAGAGATCCCAGGGGGCCAAGCAATCAGCCCCAGCATTTT
TRBJ1-2,NA,NA,TRBV7-6,CASSPLINYGYTF,TGTGCCAGCAGCCCACTGATTAACTATGGCTACACCTTC
TRBJ2-7,NA,once,TRBV3-1/TRBV3-2,CASSGAFLGLGNEQYF,TGTGCCAGCAGCGGGGCCTTTTTGGGGTTAGGAAACGAGCAGTACTTC
TRBJ2-1,TRBD2,once,TRBV7-9,CASSPIQRESRNEQFF,TGTGCCAGCAGCCCCATCCAGCGGGAGTCTAGAAATGAGCAGTTCTTC
TRBJ1-4,TRBD1,NA,TRBV4-1,CASSQMDSGQTNEKLFF,TGCGCCAGCAGCCAAATGGACTCGGGACAGACAAATGAAAAACTGTTTTTT
TRBJ1-1,NA,few,TRBV18,CASSPLSTEAFF,TGTGCCAGCTCACCTTTGTCCACTGAAGCTTTCTTT
TRBJ2-1,TRBD2,NA,TRBV7-9,CASSFSSGSGNEQFF,TGTGCCAGCAGCTTCTCTAGCGGGAGTGGCAATGAGCAGTTCTTC
TRBJ1-3,NA,NA,TRBV5-1,CASSPDSSGNTIYF,TGCGCCAGCAGCCCGGACAGCTCTGGAAACACCATATATTTT
TRBJ2-1,NA,NA,TRBV11-2,CASSLDPGMNEQFF,TGTGCCAGCAGCTTGGACCCGGGGATGAATGAGCAGTTCTTC
TRBJ1-6,NA,NA,TRBV9,CASSVPGDAGALHF,TGTGCCAGCAGCGTACCTGGGGACGCTGGGGCCCTCCACTTT
TRBJ1-2,NA,NA,TRBV4-1,CASSHPGRAGYGYTF,TGCGCCAGCAGCCACCCCGGCAGGGCGGGCTATGGCTACACCTTC
TRBJ1-1,NA,NA,TRBV29-1,CSVGWNTEAFF,TGCAGCGTCGGGTGGAACACTGAAGCTTTCTTT
TRBJ1-5,NA,NA,TRBV29-1,CSVSDSTLGNQPQHF,TGCAGCGTCTCCGACAGCACCCTTGGCAATCAGCCCCAGCATTTT
TRBJ1-5,NA,NA,TRBV19,CASKRNSGNQPQHF,TGTGCCAGTAAGAGGAACTCGGGCAATCAGCCCCAGCATTTT
TRBJ1-1,NA,NA,TRBV5-1,CASSLGQGRTEAFF,TGCGCCAGCAGCTTGGGTCAGGGTAGGACTGAAGCTTTCTTT
TRBJ1-1,NA,NA,TRBV27,CASSSNGPREAFF,TGTGCCAGCAGTTCCAATGGGCCCAGGGAAGCTTTCTTT
TRBJ1-1,NA,NA,TRBV5-1,CASSTGTNTEAFF,TGCGCCAGCAGCACCGGGACGAACACTGAAGCTTTCTTT
TRBJ2-7,NA,NA,TRBV30,CAWSVLLQPSYEQYF,TGTGCCTGGAGTGTACTTCTACAACCTAGCTACGAGCAGTACTTC
TRBJ1-1,TRBD1,NA,TRBV19,CASGQGIRANTEAFF,TGTGCCAGTGGACAGGGAATAAGGGCGAACACTGAAGCTTTCTTT
TRBJ2-7,TRBD2,NA,TRBV28,CASSLSGRNGYEQYF,TGTGCCAGCAGCCTTAGCGGGAGGAACGGTTACGAGCAGTACTTC
TRBJ2-4,TRBD1,NA,TRBV3-1/TRBV3-2,CASSQRGQGKRNIQYF,TGTGCCAGCAGCCAAAGGGGACAGGGCAAGCGGAACATTCAGTACTTC
TRBJ2-3,NA,NA,TRBV5-5,CASSSGSDTQYF,TGTGCCAGCAGCTCCGGTTCGGATACGCAGTATTTT
TRBJ1-4,TRBD1,NA,TRBV2,CAGNRGLGEKLFF,TGTGCCGGAAACAGGGGACTCGGTGAAAAACTGTTTTTT
TRBJ1-4,NA,NA,TRBV6-5,CASSYREGYEKLFF,TGTGCCAGCAGTTACCGGGAGGGGTATGAAAAACTGTTTTTT
TRBJ1-6,NA,NA,TRBV5-1,CASSLVRESYNSPLHF,TGCGCCAGCAGCTTGGTCAGGGAATCCTATAATTCACCCCTCCACTTT
TRBJ1-5,NA,NA,TRBV2,CASTDSNQPQHF,TGTGCGAGCACCGATAGCAATCAGCCCCAGCATTTT
TRBJ2-7,NA,NA,TRBV11-3,CASSLDGSSGYEQYF,TGTGCCAGCAGCTTAGACGGTAGTAGCGGCTACGAGCAGTACTTC
TRBJ2-3,TRBD2,NA,TRBV3-1/TRBV3-2,CASSQVTGRDADTQYF,TGTGCCAGCAGCCAAGTCACCGGGAGGGACGCAGATACGCAGTATTTT
TRBJ1-3,NA,NA,TRBV28,CASSFFENTIYF,TGTGCCAGCAGTTTCTTCGAGAACACCATATATTTT
TRBJ2-1,TRBD2,NA,TRBV4-3,CASSQDGASGGSYNEQFF,TGCGCCAGCAGCCAAGATGGGGCTAGCGGGGGGTCCTACAATGAGCAGTTCTTC
TRBJ2-5,TRBD1,NA,TRBV18,CASSQGQQETQYF,TGTGCCAGCTCCCAGGGACAGCAAGAGACCCAGTACTTC